A single count supports the clone carrying this T cell receptor (beta chain). CDR3 length: 11 residues. Trimming removed 8 bases from V and 9 bases from J, with 11 bases in between. Germline V gene data show CDR1 as SNHLY and CDR2 as FYNNEI. Method: immunoSEQ multiplex PCR; TCRdb's copy keeps in-frame clones and lacks some. The table records about 2.4 million clones, roughly 93% of them present only once. The sample originates from a study of shared clonotypes between healthy human individuals. Material for sequencing was naive CD4+ T cells from PBMCs. The subset is: CD45RA+ positively selected. J is TRBJ2-1 and V is TRBV2, with D possibly matching TRBD2 (7 bases). This TCR was sampled from a man aged 18 to 35 in good health. Some clones in this sample may be carry-over from other donors' samples. CDR3 coding DNA: TGTGCCAGCGGGGGGGCGGGTGAGCAGTTCTTC. It yields the protein CASGGAGEQFF.